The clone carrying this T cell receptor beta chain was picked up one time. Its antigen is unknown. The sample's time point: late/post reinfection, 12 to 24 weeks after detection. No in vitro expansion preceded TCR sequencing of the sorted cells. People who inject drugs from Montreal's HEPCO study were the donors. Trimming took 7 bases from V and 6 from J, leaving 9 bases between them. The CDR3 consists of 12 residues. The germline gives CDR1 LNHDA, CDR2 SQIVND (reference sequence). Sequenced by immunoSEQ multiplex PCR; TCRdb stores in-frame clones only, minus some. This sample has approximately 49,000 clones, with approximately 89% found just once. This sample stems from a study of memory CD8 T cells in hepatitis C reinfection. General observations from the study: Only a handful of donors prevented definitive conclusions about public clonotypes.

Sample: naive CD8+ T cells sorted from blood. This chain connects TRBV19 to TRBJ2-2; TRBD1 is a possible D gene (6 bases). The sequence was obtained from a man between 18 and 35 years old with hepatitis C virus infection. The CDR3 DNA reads TGTGCCAGTACTCAGGGGCCCGGGGAGCTGTTTTTT. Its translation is CASTQGPGELFF.